A single sample is the source of the 24 T cell receptor beta chains below, sequenced in a study of T cells in Graves' hyperthyroidism and ophthalmopathy. TCR beta CDR3 regions were amplified from RNA transcripts. HTBI primers were used for first-round RT-PCR of the TCR CDR3. TCRdb passed the multiplex PCR reads through MiXCR, listing each CDR3 protein once. This sample has 500,000 to 600,000 distinct CDR3 sequences; over 15% occur once, and the top ten carry about 18%. The specimen was blood. These receptors were collected from a woman aged 18-29 years with Graves' hyperthyroidism.

This chain uses TRBV2 with TRBJ1-4; 9 bases align to TRBD1. Germline V CDR1 and CDR2: SNHLY, FYNNEI. Unmatched junction bases numbered 7, after V lost 6 bases and J lost 5 bases. The CDR3 runs 15 residues. The CDR3, as DNA: TGTGCCAGCAGGCAACAGGGGGCGCGCAATGAAAAACTGTTTTTT. Protein product: CASRQQGARNEKLFF.

The V gene is TRBV16, the J gene TRBJ1-3, with unresolved D. V lost 2 bases, J lost 3 bases, and 2 bases lay in between. Germline assignment: CDR1 KGHSY and CDR2 FQNENV. The CDR3 loop spans 12 amino acids. CDR3: CASSQVGNTIYF. The CDR3 coding sequence is TGTGCCAGCAGCCAAGTTGGAAACACCATATATTTT.

This clonotype was detected a few times. This rearrangement joins TRBV20-1 to TRBJ2-7, with TRBD2 identical over 7 bases. Germline lookup yields CDR1 DFQATT and CDR2 SNEGSKA (reference sequence). The CDR3 consists of 13 residues. V was clipped by 6 bases and J by 0 bases; unmatched bases: 5. The CDR3 is CSAMSGTSYEQYF. Written as DNA, the CDR3 is TGCAGTGCAATGAGCGGGACCTCCTACGAGCAGTACTTC.

A few counts support this clonotype. The chain uses TRBV5-5 and TRBJ1-5, with TRBD1 as a possible D gene (5 bases). This CDR3 is 15 amino acids long. Germline V CDR1 and CDR2: SGHKS, YYEKEE (reference sequence). Trimming cost V 2 bases and J 11 bases, with 20 bases left between them. This chain's CDR3 is CASSFGGARQSAQHF. The CDR3 DNA follows: TGTGCCAGCAGCTTCGGGGGTGCCCGACAATCAGCCCAGCATTTT. The full variable domain, rest sourced from reference TRBV5-5 and TRBJ1-5, is DAGVTQSPTHLIKTRGQQVTLRCSPISGHKSVSWYQQVLGQGPQFIFQYYEKEERGRGNFPDRFSARQFPNYSSELNVNALLLGDSALYLCASSFGGARQSAQHFGDGTRLSIL.

This clonotype was found many times. The chain couples TRBV20-1 to TRBJ2-1; D is perhaps TRBD2 (7 bases). This CDR3 region has 16 residues. V dropped 3 bases and J dropped 7 bases, with 22 bases sitting between them. The germline V gene has CDR1 DFQATT and CDR2 SNEGSKA (reference sequence). The CDR3 DNA sequence: TGCAGTGCTAGTCGGCGGGGGCCCCCCCTAGGAAATGAGCAGTTCTTC. Translating it yields CSASRRGPPLGNEQFF.

The table lists this clonotype with a few counts. The chain recombines TRBV19 with TRBJ2-1, with TRBD2 as a possible D gene (6 bases). Deletions cut 3 bases from V and 2 bases from J, with 11 bases between. Germline V gene sequence: CDR1 LNHDA, CDR2 SQIVND (reference sequence). The CDR3 is made up of 15 amino acids. The CDR3 region has the DNA TGTGCCAGTAGTATTATAGCGGCAACCTACAATGAGCAGTTCTTC. This sequence encodes CASSIIAATYNEQFF.

The V call is TRBV12-3 or TRBV12-4, the J call TRBJ1-4, with D perhaps TRBD1 (6 bases). Trimming shortened V by 6 bases and J by 5 bases, and 10 bases separated the two germline ends. The CDR3 loop spans 13 amino acids. The CDR3 DNA sequence: TGTGCCAGCAGCTGGGGGGCAAATGAAAAACTGTTTTTT. It codes for CASSWGANEKLFF.

CDR3 loop: CSARDEEMGYGYTF. The CDR3 coding sequence is TGCAGTGCTAGAGATGAGGAGATGGGCTATGGCTACACCTTC. The genes are TRBV20-1 and TRBJ1-2; D not resolved. Germline V lookup: CDR1 DFQATT, CDR2 SNEGSKA (reference sequence). The CDR3 spans 14 residues. V lost 0 bases, J lost 4 bases, and 12 bases lay in between.

The J gene is TRBJ1-1, the V gene TRBV6-2 or TRBV6-3; D is uncertain. Germline V gene lookup returns CDR1 MNHEY and CDR2 SVGEGT. This CDR3 spans 10 amino acids. Trimming stripped 8 bases from V and 5 bases from J, with 6 bases between. In DNA form, the CDR3 reads TGTGCCAGCGGAATGACTGAAGCTTTCTTT. This gives the protein CASGMTEAFF.

This clonotype has a count of ten or more. The chain has TRBV20-1 and TRBJ2-1, with TRBD2 matching over 7 bases. The CDR3 consists of 13 residues. The germline CDR1 and CDR2 sequences are DFQATT and SNEGSKA (reference sequence). V lost 4 bases and J lost 8; bases outside the gene matches: 8. CDR3 protein: CSATGTGGHEQFF. In DNA form, the CDR3 reads TGCAGTGCTACAGGGACGGGAGGCCATGAGCAGTTCTTC.

This clonotype was counted a few times. V and J are TRBV7-2 and TRBJ2-5; D gene unclear. Germline-derived CDR1 and CDR2 are SGHTA and FQGNSA. V was cut by 4 bases and J by 2 bases, with 11 bases left in between. CDR3 length: 14 residues. The DNA for the CDR3 is TGTGCCAGCAGCTCCCTCTCGGGTCAAGAGACCCAGTACTTC. Encoded protein: CASSSLSGQETQYF. Looking up the rest from reference TRBV7-2 and TRBJ2-5 gives the full variable domain: GAGVSQSPSNKVTEKGKDVELRCDPISGHTALYWYRQSLGQGLEFLIYFQGNSAPDKSGLPSDRFSAERTGGSVSTLTIQRTQQEDSAVYLCASSSLSGQETQYFGPGTRLLVL.

The chain employs TRBV3-1 and TRBJ1-6, with D maybe TRBD1 (5 bases). The V and J ends lost 3 bases and 3 bases respectively, with 9 bases between them. The CDR3 has 15 residues. From germline, CDR1 is LGHDT and CDR2 YNNKEL (reference sequence). CDR3 sequence (DNA): TGTGCCAGCAGCCAGGACATTTACTATAATTCACCCCTCCACTTT. Translated: CASSQDIYYNSPLHF.

This clonotype was seen only a few times. The CDR3 spells CASSYKDRSYNSPLHF. The DNA for the CDR3 is TGTGCCAGCAGCTACAAAGACAGGTCCTATAATTCACCCCTCCACTTT. The chain links TRBV7-2 to TRBJ1-6; TRBD1 is a possible D gene (6 bases). This CDR3 has 16 amino acids. Germline-derived CDR1 and CDR2 are SGHTA and FQGNSA. Trimming removed 4 bases from V and 1 base from J, with 11 bases in between.

This clonotype has at least ten counts. The chain employs TRBV7-9 and TRBJ2-3, with 8 bases matching TRBD1. V lost 2 bases, J lost 2 bases, and 9 bases stayed unmatched. In germline, CDR1 is SEHNR, CDR2 FQNEAQ (reference sequence). This CDR3 is built from 17 residues. The CDR3 is CASSLLQGVPSTDTQYF. CDR3 nucleotide sequence: TGTGCCAGCAGCTTACTACAGGGGGTCCCTTCCACAGATACGCAGTATTTT.

This chain uses TRBV18 with TRBJ2-7; the D is unclear. V was clipped by 2 bases and J by 2 bases, with 7 bases between them. CDR3 size: 13 residues. Germline-derived CDR1 and CDR2 are KGHSH and LQKENI. The DNA of the CDR3 is TGTGCCAGCTCACCAGAGTCAACCTACGAGCAGTACTTC. Encoded protein: CASSPESTYEQYF.

This clonotype was counted at least ten times. The gene calls are TRBV18 and TRBJ2-3; D not resolved. Germline lookup yields CDR1 KGHSH and CDR2 LQKENI. The CDR3 extends over 16 amino acids. Trimming removed 3 bases at V and 0 bases at J, with 13 bases between. In DNA, the CDR3 is TGTGCCAGCTCACCGACGGGCCTGATTAGCACAGATACGCAGTATTTT. Translation gives CASSPTGLISTDTQYF.

Ten or more counts support this clonotype. The gene calls are TRBV20-1 and TRBJ2-1; no reliable D call. The CDR3 consists of 16 residues. The V end was cut by 2 bases, the J end by 1 base, with 15 bases between. Germline values: CDR1 DFQATT, CDR2 SNEGSKA (reference sequence). The CDR3 here is CSARSARGSSYNEQFF. The DNA for the CDR3 is TGCAGTGCTAGATCCGCCCGTGGTAGTTCCTACAATGAGCAGTTCTTC.

This clonotype was found many times. V is TRBV6-1 and J is TRBJ2-7; TRBD2 aligns across 10 bases. V shed 3 bases, J shed 4 bases, and the junction held 9 bases outside the gene matches. Germline V lookup: CDR1 MNHNS, CDR2 SASEGT. The CDR3 totals 16 residues. This CDR3 is CASSEFKLAGFYEQYF. As DNA, the CDR3 is TGTGCCAGCAGTGAGTTCAAACTAGCGGGGTTTTACGAGCAGTACTTC.

This clonotype was picked up many times. The genes are TRBV20-1 and TRBJ2-1; TRBD2 is a possible D gene (6 bases). CDR1 DFQATT and CDR2 SNEGSKA come from the germline V gene (reference sequence). With 6 bases removed from V and 5 bases from J, the gap between germline ends came to 14 bases. The CDR3 runs 13 residues. The CDR3, as DNA: TGCAGTGCCACGACTAGAGACCACAATGAGCAGTTCTTC. Translation: CSATTRDHNEQFF.

Only a few counts were recorded for this clonotype. The V and J genes are TRBV7-2 and TRBJ2-3; 7 bases map to TRBD2. Germline V gene data show CDR1 as SGHTA and CDR2 as FQGNSA. This CDR3 comprises 16 residues. The ends lost 3 bases at V and 10 bases at J; junction bases unmatched: 16. DNA of the CDR3: TGTGCCAGCAGCTTTTCGCCCGGGGGGAACTTAGAGGCGCAGTATTTT. This sequence encodes CASSFSPGGNLEAQYF.

Note on this clonotype: This could be a read error, since a much larger clone is one nucleotide away. This rearrangement joins TRBV30 to TRBJ2-1; no reliable D call. The CDR3 sequence is 14 residues long. Germline V CDR1 and CDR2: GTSNPN, SVGIG (reference sequence). The CDR3 nucleotides read TGTGCCTGGAGTTTAGGTACCTCCTACAGTGAGCAGTTCTTC. The encoded protein is CAWSLGTSYSEQFF.

This clonotype was seen ten or more times. The J gene is TRBJ2-5, the V gene TRBV2; TRBD2 is a possible D gene (5 bases). The CDR3 covers 12 residues. CDR1 is SNHLY and CDR2 is FYNNEI in the germline V gene. The germline V and J ends were trimmed by 7 bases and 0 bases, with 6 bases remaining between them. The CDR3 loop reads CASTGYQETQYF. CDR3 bases: TGTGCCAGCACGGGGTACCAAGAGACCCAGTACTTC.

The CDR3 sequence is CATSRDLGRLSIEQFF. The CDR3 nucleotides read TGTGCCACCAGCAGAGATTTGGGACGCCTGTCAATCGAGCAGTTCTTC. This chain uses TRBV15 with TRBJ2-1, with D perhaps given as TRBD1 or TRBD2 (5 bases each). V was cut by 0 bases and J by 10 bases, with 19 bases left in between. Germline CDR1 reads LNHNV; CDR2 reads YYDKDF (reference sequence). The CDR3 is 16 residues long.

Many counts were recorded for this clonotype. V and J are TRBV5-5 and TRBJ1-5; 12 bases match TRBD1. Germline V lookup: CDR1 SGHKS, CDR2 YYEKEE (reference sequence). The CDR3 loop spans 16 amino acids. Trimming cost V 4 bases and J 7 bases; bases outside gene matches: 9. CDR3: CASSAGTGGGNQPQHF. The DNA of the CDR3 is TGTGCCAGCAGCGCCGGGACAGGGGGCGGGAACCAGCCCCAGCATTTT.